This T cell receptor (beta chain) emerged from a study of identical twins. Germline lookup yields CDR1 ENHRY and CDR2 SYGVKD. This CDR3 contains 14 residues. This clonotype was counted at least ten times. One end of the junction fails to match germline, which may point to a read error. Each donor was a healthy Caucasian. TCRdb re-derived calls from the 5' RACE reads in MiXCR, one entry per CDR3 protein. The sample has 150,000 or so distinct CDR3 sequences, around 3.5% seen once. Source material: memory T cells sorted from blood. The clonotype was recovered from a man between 18 and 29 years old in good health. This chain links TRBV10-3 with TRBJ2-3, with TRBD1 as a possible D gene (6 bases). As DNA, the CDR3 is TGTGCCGTCAGAAAAGGGGGTGGCACAGATACGCAGTATTTT. Translated: CAVRKGGGTDTQYF.